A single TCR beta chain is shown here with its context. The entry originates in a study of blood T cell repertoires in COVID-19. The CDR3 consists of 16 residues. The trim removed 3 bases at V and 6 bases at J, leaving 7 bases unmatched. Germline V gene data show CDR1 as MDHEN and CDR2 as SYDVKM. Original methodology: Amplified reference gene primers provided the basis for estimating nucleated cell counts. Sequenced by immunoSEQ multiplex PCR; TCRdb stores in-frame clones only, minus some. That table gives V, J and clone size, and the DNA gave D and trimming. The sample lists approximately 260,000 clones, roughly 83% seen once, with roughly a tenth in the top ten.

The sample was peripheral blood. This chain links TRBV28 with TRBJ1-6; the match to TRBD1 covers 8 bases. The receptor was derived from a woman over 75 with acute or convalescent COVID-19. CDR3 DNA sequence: TGTGCCAGCAGTTTGGACAGGGTGGGGTTTAATTCACCCCTCCACTTT. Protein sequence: CASSLDRVGFNSPLHF.